Each of the 5 T cell receptor beta chains below was sequenced from the same sample in a study of CD8 T cells in Susac syndrome. Random hexamers were used to reverse transcribe the RNA input (roughly 0.5 to 1 ug). TCRdb reanalysed the immunoSEQ multiplex PCR reads using MiXCR and keeps one entry per CDR3 protein. The sample lists 130,000 or so distinct CDR3 sequences; about 95% were seen once. Sequencing input: CD8+ T cells from PBMCs. These receptors came from a human donor with Susac syndrome.

The gene calls are TRBV2 and TRBJ2-1, with a possible D match to TRBD1 (5 bases). The CDR3 has 12 residues. Germline CDR1 SNHLY, CDR2 FYNNEI. The ends were cut back, 7 bases at V and 6 bases at J, with 10 bases in the middle. In DNA, the CDR3 is TGTGCCAGCACAGGGATAGGCAATGAGCAGTTCTTC. This gives the protein CASTGIGNEQFF.

The rearrangement uses TRBV7-9 and TRBJ1-5; D is undetermined. CDR1 and CDR2 (germline): SEHNR, FQNEAQ (reference sequence). This CDR3 is built from 14 residues. V lost 6 bases, J lost 1 base, and 10 bases lay in between. The CDR3 DNA reads as TGTGCCAGCAGGGCGGAGGGAAGCAATCAGCCCCAGCATTTT. This sequence encodes CASRAEGSNQPQHF.

The chain links TRBV7-9 to TRBJ2-7; the D gene is possibly TRBD1 (6 bases). The V end was cut by 5 bases, the J end by 4 bases, with 9 bases between. CDR3 size: 12 residues. Per germline, CDR1 SEHNR and CDR2 FQNEAQ (reference sequence). In DNA form, the CDR3 reads TGTGCCAGCAGCCACAGGGTGTACGAGCAGTACTTC. Protein: CASSHRVYEQYF.

This clonotype came up once. The chain carries TRBV29-1 and TRBJ2-5, with TRBD1 as a possible D gene (6 bases). The CDR3 covers 16 residues. V lost 3 bases and J lost 3, with 20 bases in between. The V gene's germline CDR1 is SQVTM and CDR2 ANQGSEA. The CDR3 sequence: CSVEGMRQVSEETQYF. The CDR3 DNA reads as TGCAGCGTTGAGGGAATGAGACAGGTCAGCGAAGAGACCCAGTACTTC.

The V and J genes are TRBV5-4 and TRBJ2-7, with D possibly being TRBD2 (6 bases). Deletions cut 2 bases from V and 5 bases from J, with 11 bases between. This CDR3 comprises 13 residues. Germline CDR1 and CDR2: SGHNT and YYREEE (reference sequence). In DNA form, the CDR3 reads TGTGCCAGCAGCTTCGGGGGATGGGACGAGCAGTACTTC. Its translation is CASSFGGWDEQYF.